This entry lists 2 T cell receptor beta chains sequenced from one sample in a study of T cells in localized non-small cell lung cancer. The method was immunoSEQ multiplex PCR; TCRdb's version includes in-frame clones alone and lacks a portion of them. The table records 72,000 or so clones, roughly 90% of them present only once. The specimen was peripheral blood, collected before any cancer treatment. The receptors come from a male donor aged 60 or over with stage III squamous cell lung carcinoma.

The chain recombines TRBV18 with TRBJ2-6; TRBD2 might be the D (5 bases). The CDR3 is made up of 17 amino acids. Looked up from germline, CDR1 is KGHSH and CDR2 is LQKENI. Deletions cut 6 bases from V and 0 bases from J, with 15 bases between. The chain's CDR3 is CASSSVRGTSGANVLTF. Written as DNA, the CDR3 is TGTGCCAGCTCCAGCGTCCGGGGTACCTCTGGGGCCAACGTCCTGACTTTC.

The chain uses TRBV28 and TRBJ2-2; D perhaps matches TRBD1 (5 bases). Germline V gives CDR1 MDHEN, CDR2 SYDVKM. The CDR3 consists of 17 residues. The ends were cut back, 4 bases at V and 5 bases at J, with 20 bases in the middle. The CDR3 here is CASSSSTALRLTGELFF. The CDR3 DNA reads TGTGCCAGCAGTTCCTCGACAGCCTTACGGCTTACCGGGGAGCTGTTTTTT.